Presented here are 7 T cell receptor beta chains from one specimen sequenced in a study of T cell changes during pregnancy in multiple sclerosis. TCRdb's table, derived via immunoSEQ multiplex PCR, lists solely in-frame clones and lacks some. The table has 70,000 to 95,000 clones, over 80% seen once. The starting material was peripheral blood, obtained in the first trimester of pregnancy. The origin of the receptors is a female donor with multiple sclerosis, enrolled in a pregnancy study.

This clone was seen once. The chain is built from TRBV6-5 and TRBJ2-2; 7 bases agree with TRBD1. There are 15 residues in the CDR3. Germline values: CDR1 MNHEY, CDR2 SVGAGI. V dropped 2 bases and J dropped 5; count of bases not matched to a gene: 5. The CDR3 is CASSYIRQGTGELFF. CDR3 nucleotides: TGTGCCAGCAGTTACATTCGACAGGGAACCGGGGAGCTGTTTTTT.

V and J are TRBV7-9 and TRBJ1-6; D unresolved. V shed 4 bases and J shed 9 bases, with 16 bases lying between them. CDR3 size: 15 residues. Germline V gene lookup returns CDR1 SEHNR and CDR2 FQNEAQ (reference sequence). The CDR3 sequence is CASSSSGERFSPLHF. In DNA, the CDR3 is TGTGCCAGCAGCTCGAGCGGGGAAAGATTTTCACCCCTCCACTTT.

The CDR3 is CASSPETGGIGEAFF. As DNA, the CDR3 is TGTGCCAGCTCACCAGAGACAGGGGGAATCGGTGAAGCTTTCTTT. The chain has TRBV18 and TRBJ1-1; TRBD1 matches 9 bases. Germline V gives CDR1 KGHSH, CDR2 LQKENI. With V trimmed by 2 bases and J by 7 bases, 8 bases remained unmatched. CDR3 length: 15 residues. The full variable domain, rest sourced from reference TRBV18 and TRBJ1-1, is NAGVMQNPRHLVRRRGQEARLRCSPMKGHSHVYWYRQLPEEGLKFMVYLQKENIIDESGMPKERFSAEFPKEGPSILRIQQVVRGDSAAYFCASSPETGGIGEAFFGQGTRLTVV.

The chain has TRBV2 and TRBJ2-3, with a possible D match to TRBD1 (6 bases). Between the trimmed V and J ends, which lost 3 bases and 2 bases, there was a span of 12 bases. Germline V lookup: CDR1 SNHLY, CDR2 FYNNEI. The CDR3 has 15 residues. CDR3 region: CASSERQGYTDTQYF. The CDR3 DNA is TGTGCCAGCAGTGAGAGGCAGGGGTACACAGATACGCAGTATTTT.

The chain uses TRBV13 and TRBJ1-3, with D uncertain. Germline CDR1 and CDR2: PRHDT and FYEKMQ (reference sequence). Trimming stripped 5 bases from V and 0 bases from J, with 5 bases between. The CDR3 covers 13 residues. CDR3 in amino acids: CASSPHSGNTIYF. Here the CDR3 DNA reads TGTGCCAGCAGCCCCCACTCTGGAAACACCATATATTTT.

The CDR3 is CASSPGLATGELFF. In DNA form, the CDR3 reads TGTGCCAGCAGCCCGGGACTAGCCACCGGGGAGCTGTTTTTT. This sequence joins TRBV4-2 and TRBJ2-2; 9 nucleotides agree with TRBD2. The CDR3 loop spans 14 amino acids. J gave up 4 bases and V 4 bases, and 1 base lay outside the gene matches. Germline CDR1 and CDR2: LGHNA and YNFKEQ.

The DNA of the CDR3 is TGTGCCAGCAGCTACGACAAGAACACTGAAGCTTTCTTT. Amino acid sequence: CASSYDKNTEAFF. J is TRBJ1-1 and V is TRBV9; D is unresolved. Germline CDR1 and CDR2: SGDLS and YYNGEE. V lost 4 bases and J lost 1, with 8 bases in between. This CDR3 region has 13 residues. The full variable domain, its missing parts supplied by reference TRBV9 and TRBJ1-1, is DSGVTQTPKHLITATGQRVTLRCSPRSGDLSVYWYQQSLDQGLQFLIQYYNGEERAKGNILERFSAQQFPDLHSELNLSSLELGDSALYFCASSYDKNTEAFFGQGTRLTVV.